This T cell receptor beta chain was sequenced during a study of blood T cell repertoires in COVID-19. A remark on this clone: At the DNA level, this CDR3 is encoded by other sequences in the same sample as well.

Here immunoSEQ multiplex PCR was the method, and the copy in TCRdb shows in-frame clones only, minus some. Of about 120,000 clones listed, approximately 83% are singletons. The CDR3 consists of 12 residues. Germline V gene sequence: CDR1 KGHDR, CDR2 SFDVKD. V was cut by 4 bases and J by 4 bases, with 4 bases left in between. The specimen sequenced was peripheral blood. The source is a woman of 80 years or more with acute or convalescent COVID-19. V is TRBV24-1 and J is TRBJ1-5; D gene unclear. Written as DNA, the CDR3 is TGTGCCACCAGTGAACAGAATCAGCCCCAGCATTTT. It translates to CATSEQNQPQHF.